Below, 8 T cell receptor beta chains from the same sample are listed, as sequenced in a study of blood T cells in healthy people across ages. Alongside a J-beta primer mix, a sample-barcoded 5' primer served in a second PCR lasting roughly 6 to 12 cycles. TCRdb itself ran the 5' RACE reads through MiXCR, one entry per CDR3 protein. The repertoire holds around 690,000 distinct CDR3 sequences, about 54% seen once, with over 35% in the top ten. Sample: blood. The receptors shown here come from a man aged 55 to 70 in good health.

This chain links TRBV28 with TRBJ2-4; D not certain. The CDR3 is 14 residues long. Trimming removed 3 bases at V and 1 base at J, with 7 bases between. Germline assignment: CDR1 MDHEN and CDR2 SYDVKM. In DNA, the CDR3 is TGTGCCAGCAGTTTCCCCGGGGCCAAAAACATTCAGTACTTC. Protein sequence: CASSFPGAKNIQYF.

The chain couples TRBV21-1 to TRBJ2-5; the table names TRBD1, a call not compared with the DNA. TRBV21-1 is recorded as a pseudogene. The CDR3 covers 13 residues. CDR3 bases: TGTGCCGCCTTCGGGCAGGGCGGGGAGGCCCAGTACTTC. Encoded protein: CAAFGQGGEAQYF.

This clonotype came up a few times. This chain joins TRBV9 and TRBJ1-1, with 7 bases that match TRBD1. CDR3 length equals 16 residues. V lost 2 bases, J lost 0 bases, and 7 bases stayed unmatched. Germline V gene sequence: CDR1 SGDLS, CDR2 YYNGEE. CDR3 sequence reads: CASSVGTVGMNTEAFF. Here the CDR3 DNA reads TGTGCCAGCAGCGTCGGGACAGTGGGTATGAACACTGAAGCTTTCTTT.

In regard to this clonotype: A read error may account for a junction end that differs from germline. This chain connects TRBV28 to TRBJ1-2, with TRBD1 as a possible D gene (5 bases). There are 15 residues in the CDR3. Germline values: CDR1 MDHEN, CDR2 SYDVKM. CDR3 DNA: TGTGCCAGCAGCCCCGGGGCCGCAGCTAACCATGGCTACACCTTC. Protein: CASSPGAAANHGYTF.

The V gene is TRBV10-3, the J gene TRBJ2-6; no clear D. The germline V gene has CDR1 ENHRY and CDR2 SYGVKD. There are 15 residues in the CDR3. The V end lost 8 bases, the J end lost 3 bases, and 14 bases lay between the germline ends. This CDR3 reads CAIADSGGGANVLTF. The CDR3 DNA reads TGTGCCATCGCAGACTCGGGCGGTGGGGCCAACGTCCTGACTTTC.

This clonotype appeared a few times. The chain carries TRBV7-2 and TRBJ1-1, with D tentatively TRBD1 (5 bases). The germline gives CDR1 SGHTA, CDR2 FQGNSA. The CDR3 has 14 amino acids. The V and J ends lost 4 bases and 1 base respectively, with 10 bases between them. The CDR3 loop reads CASSSGPTNTEAFF. As DNA, the CDR3 is TGTGCCAGCAGCTCGGGACCCACGAACACTGAAGCTTTCTTT.

The chain recombines TRBV9 with TRBJ1-1; 7 positions match TRBD1. The CDR3 is 14 residues long. The V gene's germline CDR1 is SGDLS and CDR2 YYNGEE. The ends lost 4 bases at V and 3 bases at J; junction bases unmatched: 6. CDR3 sequence reads: CASSSTRGDTEAFF. The CDR3 DNA is TGTGCCAGCAGCTCTACCAGGGGGGACACTGAAGCTTTCTTT.

The rearrangement joins TRBV12-5 to TRBJ1-6; 10 bases fit TRBD1. Per the germline V gene, CDR1 is LGHNT and CDR2 is FRNRAP. The CDR3 is 17 amino acids. V trimming: 6 bases; J trimming: 0 bases; junction bases outside the gene matches: 5. CDR3 loop: CASGHRDRGSYNSPLHF. The CDR3 nucleotides are TGTGCTAGTGGCCACCGGGACAGGGGCTCCTATAATTCACCCCTCCACTTT.